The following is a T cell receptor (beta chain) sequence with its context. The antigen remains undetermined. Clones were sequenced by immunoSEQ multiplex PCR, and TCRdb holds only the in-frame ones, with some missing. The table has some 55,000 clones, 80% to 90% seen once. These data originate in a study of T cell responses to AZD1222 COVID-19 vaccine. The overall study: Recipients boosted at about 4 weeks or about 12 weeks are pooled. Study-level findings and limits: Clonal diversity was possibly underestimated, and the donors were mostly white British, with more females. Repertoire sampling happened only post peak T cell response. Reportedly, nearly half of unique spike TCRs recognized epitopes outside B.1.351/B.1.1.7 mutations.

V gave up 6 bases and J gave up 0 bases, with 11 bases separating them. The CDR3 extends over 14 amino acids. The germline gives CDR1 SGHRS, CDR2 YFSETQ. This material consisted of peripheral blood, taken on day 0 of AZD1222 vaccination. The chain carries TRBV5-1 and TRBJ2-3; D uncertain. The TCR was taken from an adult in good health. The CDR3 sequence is CASIEGPSTDTQYF. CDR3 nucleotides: TGCGCCAGCATAGAAGGGCCGAGCACAGATACGCAGTATTTT.